This T cell receptor (beta chain) was sequenced in a study of CD4 and CD8 cells across lung adenocarcinoma regions. This clonotype came up a few times. Samples came from patients with localized non-small cell lung adenocarcinoma. TCRdb re-called the PCR reads with MiXCR, one entry per CDR3 protein. Seen here are over 8,500 distinct CDR3 sequences, about three fifths observed once, and the top ten hold about 88%. The germline V gene has CDR1 MNHNS and CDR2 SASEGT. CDR3 length equals 16 residues. The V and J genes are TRBV6-1 and TRBJ2-1; 9 bases are shared with TRBD2. The J call may be incorrect, as the DNA end agrees better with TRBJ2-7. Specimen: CD8+ T cells from the margin of a lung tumor. The sequence derives from a male donor with lung adenocarcinoma. The CD4 and CD8 labels of this study may be unreliable. CDR3 in amino acids: CASSEGPLTSGYEQYF. CDR3 nucleotides: TGTGCCAGCAGTGAAGGGCCCCTGACTAGCGGCTACGAGCAGTACTTC.